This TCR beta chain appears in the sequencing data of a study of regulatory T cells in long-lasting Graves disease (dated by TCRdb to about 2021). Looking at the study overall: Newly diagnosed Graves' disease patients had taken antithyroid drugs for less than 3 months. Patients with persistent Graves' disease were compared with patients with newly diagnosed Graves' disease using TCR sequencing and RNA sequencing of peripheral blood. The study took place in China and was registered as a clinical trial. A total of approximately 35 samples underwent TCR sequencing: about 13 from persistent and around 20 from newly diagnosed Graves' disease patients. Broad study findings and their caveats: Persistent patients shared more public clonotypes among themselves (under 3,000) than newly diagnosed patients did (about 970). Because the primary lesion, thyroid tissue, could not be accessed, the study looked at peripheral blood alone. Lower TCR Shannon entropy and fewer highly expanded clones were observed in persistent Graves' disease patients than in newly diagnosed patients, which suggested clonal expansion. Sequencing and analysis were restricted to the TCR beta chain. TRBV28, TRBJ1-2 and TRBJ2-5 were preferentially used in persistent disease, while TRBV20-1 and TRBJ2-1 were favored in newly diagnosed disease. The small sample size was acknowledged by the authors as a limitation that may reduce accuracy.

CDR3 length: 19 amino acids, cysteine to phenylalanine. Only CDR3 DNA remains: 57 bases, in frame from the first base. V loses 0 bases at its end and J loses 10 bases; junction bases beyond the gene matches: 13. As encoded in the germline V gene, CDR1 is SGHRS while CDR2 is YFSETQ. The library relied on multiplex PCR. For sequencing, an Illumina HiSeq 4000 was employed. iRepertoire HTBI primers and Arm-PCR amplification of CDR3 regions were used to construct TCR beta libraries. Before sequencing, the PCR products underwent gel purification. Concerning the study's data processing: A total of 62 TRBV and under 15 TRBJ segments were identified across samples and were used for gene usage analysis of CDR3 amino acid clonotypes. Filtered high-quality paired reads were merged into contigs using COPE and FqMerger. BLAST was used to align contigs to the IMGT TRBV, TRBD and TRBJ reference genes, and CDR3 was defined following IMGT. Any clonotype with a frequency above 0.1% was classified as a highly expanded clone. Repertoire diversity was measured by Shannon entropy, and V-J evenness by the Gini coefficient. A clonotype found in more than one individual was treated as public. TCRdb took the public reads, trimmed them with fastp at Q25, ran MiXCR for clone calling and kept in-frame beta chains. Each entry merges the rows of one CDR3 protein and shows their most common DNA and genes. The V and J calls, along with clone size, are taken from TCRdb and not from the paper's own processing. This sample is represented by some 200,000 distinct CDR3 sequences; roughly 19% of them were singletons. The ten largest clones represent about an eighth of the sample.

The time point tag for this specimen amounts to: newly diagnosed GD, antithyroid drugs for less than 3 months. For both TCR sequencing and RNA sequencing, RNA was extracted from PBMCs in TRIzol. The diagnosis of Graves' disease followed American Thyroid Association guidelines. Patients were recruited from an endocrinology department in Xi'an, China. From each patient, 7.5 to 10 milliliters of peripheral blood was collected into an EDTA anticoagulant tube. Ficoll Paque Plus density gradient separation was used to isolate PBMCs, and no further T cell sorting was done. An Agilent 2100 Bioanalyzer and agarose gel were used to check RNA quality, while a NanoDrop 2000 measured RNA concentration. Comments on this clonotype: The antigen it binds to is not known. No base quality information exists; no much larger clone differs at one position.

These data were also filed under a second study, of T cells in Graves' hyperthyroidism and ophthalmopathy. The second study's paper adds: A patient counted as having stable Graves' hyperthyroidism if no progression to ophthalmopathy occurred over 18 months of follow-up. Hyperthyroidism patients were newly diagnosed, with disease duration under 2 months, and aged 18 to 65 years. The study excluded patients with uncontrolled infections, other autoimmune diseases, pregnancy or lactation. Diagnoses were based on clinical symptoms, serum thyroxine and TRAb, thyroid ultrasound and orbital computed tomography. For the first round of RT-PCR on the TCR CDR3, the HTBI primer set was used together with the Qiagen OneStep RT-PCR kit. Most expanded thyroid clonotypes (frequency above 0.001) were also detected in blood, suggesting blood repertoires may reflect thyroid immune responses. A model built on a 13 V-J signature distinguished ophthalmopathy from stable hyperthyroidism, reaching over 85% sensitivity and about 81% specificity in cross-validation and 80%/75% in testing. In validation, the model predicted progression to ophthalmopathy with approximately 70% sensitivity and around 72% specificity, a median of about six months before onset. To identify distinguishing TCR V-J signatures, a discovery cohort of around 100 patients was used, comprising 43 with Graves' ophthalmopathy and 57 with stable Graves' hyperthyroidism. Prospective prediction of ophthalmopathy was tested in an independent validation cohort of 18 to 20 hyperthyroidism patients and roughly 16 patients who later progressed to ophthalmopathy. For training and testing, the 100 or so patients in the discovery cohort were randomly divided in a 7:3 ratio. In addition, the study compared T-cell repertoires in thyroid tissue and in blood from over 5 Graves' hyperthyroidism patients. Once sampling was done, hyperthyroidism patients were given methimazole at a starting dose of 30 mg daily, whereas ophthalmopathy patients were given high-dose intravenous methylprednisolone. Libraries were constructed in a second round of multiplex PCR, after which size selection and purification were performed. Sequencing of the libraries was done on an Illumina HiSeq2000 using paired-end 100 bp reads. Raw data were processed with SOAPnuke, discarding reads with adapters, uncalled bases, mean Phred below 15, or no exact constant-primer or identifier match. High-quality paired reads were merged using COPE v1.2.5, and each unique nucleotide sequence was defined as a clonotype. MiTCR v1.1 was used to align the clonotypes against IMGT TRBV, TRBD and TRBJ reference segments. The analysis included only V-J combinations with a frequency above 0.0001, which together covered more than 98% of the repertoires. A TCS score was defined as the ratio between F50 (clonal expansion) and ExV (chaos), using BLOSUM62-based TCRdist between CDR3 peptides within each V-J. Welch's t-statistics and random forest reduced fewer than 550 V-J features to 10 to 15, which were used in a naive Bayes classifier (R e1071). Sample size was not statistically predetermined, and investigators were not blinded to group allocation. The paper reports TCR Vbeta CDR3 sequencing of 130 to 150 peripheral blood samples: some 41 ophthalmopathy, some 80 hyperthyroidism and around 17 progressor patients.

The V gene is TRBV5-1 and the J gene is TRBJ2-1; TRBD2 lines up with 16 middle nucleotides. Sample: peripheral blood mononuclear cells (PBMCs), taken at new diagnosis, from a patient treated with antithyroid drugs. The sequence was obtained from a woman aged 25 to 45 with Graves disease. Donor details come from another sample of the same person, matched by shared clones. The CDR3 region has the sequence CASSLAGLAGGLRQIEQFF. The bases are TGCGCCAGCAGCTTGGCGGGACTAGCGGGAGGGCTAAGACAAATCGAGCAGTTCTTC.